The T cell receptor (beta chain) described here comes from a study of Graves' ophthalmopathy and Graves' hyperthyroidism. Across the whole study: Researchers obtained peripheral blood at initial diagnosis, before any treatment had begun.

Study-wide results and caveats: Ophthalmopathy was separated from stable hyperthyroidism by a 13-signature model with roughly 91% sensitivity and 81.08% specificity.

This clonotype was found many times. Its specificity is unknown. Uncontrolled infections, pregnancy, lactation or other autoimmune diseases led to patient exclusion. Amplified material comprised TCR beta CDR3 regions derived from RNA transcripts. Second-round multiplex PCR came after a first-round RT-PCR that employed HTBI primers. TCRdb called the multiplex PCR reads again in MiXCR, with one record for every CDR3 protein. The sample contains more than 550,000 distinct CDR3 sequences, 35% to 45% of which appear only once. This sequence was found in an adult man with Graves' ophthalmopathy. What was sequenced was peripheral blood.

The CDR3 DNA sequence: TGTGCCAGCAGCCCGGGGCGAGCTAAAGAGACCCAGTACTTC. This translates into CASSPGRAKETQYF. The chain recombines TRBV7-9 with TRBJ2-5; D may correspond to TRBD1 or TRBD2 (5 bases each). The V gene's germline CDR1 is SEHNR and CDR2 FQNEAQ (reference sequence). Trimming pared 5 bases from V and 3 bases from J, leaving 13 bases between. The CDR3 sequence is 14 residues long.